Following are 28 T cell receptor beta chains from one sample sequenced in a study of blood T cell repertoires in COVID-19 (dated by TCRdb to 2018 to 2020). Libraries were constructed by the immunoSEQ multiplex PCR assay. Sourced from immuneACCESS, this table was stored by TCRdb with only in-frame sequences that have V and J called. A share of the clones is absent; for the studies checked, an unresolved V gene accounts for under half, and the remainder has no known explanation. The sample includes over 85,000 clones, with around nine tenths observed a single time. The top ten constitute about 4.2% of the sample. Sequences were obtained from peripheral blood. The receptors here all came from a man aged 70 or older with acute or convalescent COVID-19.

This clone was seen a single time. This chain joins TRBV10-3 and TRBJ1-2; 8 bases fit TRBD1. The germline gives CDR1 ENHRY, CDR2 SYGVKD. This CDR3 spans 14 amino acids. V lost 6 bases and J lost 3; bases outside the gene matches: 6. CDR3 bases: TGTGCCATCAGAAACGGACAGGGTGACTATGGCTACACCTTC. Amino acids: CAIRNGQGDYGYTF.

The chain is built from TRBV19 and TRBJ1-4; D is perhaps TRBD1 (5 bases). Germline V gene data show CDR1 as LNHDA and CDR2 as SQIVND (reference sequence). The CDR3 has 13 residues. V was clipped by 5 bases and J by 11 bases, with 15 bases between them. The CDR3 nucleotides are TGTGCCAGTAGTCCCATCTCGGGGGTGAAACTGTTTTTT. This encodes CASSPISGVKLFF.

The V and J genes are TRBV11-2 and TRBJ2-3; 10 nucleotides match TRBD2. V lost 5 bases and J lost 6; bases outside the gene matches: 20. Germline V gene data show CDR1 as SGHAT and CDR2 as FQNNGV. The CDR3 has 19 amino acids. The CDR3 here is CASSPHGIYSGGLSDTQYF. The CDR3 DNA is TGTGCCAGCAGCCCCCACGGCATCTATAGCGGGGGGTTGTCTGATACGCAGTATTTT. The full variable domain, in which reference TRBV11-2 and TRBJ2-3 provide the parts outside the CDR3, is EAGVAQSPRYKIIEKRQSVAFWCNPISGHATLYWYQQILGQGPKLLIQFQNNGVVDDSQLPKDRFSAERLKGVDSTLKIQPAKLEDSAVYLCASSPHGIYSGGLSDTQYFGPGTRLTVL.

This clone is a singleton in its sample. The CDR3 region has the DNA TGCGCCAGCAGCTTAAAGGGGGACCTCTACACTGAAGCTTTCTTT. Its protein is CASSLKGDLYTEAFF. V is TRBV5-1 and J is TRBJ1-1; TRBD1 might be the D (6 bases). V was cut by 2 bases and J by 3 bases, with 14 bases left in between. The V gene's germline CDR1 is SGHRS and CDR2 YFSETQ. The CDR3 sequence is 15 residues long.

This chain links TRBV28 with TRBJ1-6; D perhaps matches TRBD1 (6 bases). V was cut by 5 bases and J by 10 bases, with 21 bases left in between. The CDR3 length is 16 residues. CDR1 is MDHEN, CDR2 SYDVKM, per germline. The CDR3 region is CASSIYRETIGSPLHF. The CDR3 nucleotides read TGTGCCAGCAGTATATACAGGGAAACGATCGGGTCACCCCTCCACTTT.

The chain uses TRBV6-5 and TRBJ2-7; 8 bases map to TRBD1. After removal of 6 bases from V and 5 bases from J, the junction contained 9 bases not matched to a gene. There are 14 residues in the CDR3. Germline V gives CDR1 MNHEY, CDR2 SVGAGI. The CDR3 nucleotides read TGTGCCAGCAGGACGGACAGGGCGTCAGACGAGCAGTACTTC. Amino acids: CASRTDRASDEQYF.

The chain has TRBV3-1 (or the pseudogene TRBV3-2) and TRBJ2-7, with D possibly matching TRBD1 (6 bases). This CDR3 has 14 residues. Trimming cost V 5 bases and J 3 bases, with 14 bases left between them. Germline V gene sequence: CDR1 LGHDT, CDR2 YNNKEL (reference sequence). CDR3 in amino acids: CASSGQISGYEQYF. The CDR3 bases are TGTGCCAGCAGCGGACAGATTTCTGGCTACGAGCAGTACTTC.

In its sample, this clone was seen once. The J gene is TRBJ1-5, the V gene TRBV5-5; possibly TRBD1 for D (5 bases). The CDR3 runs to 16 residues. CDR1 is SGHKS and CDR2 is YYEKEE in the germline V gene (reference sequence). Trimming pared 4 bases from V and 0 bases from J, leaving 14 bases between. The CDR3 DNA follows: TGTGCCAGCAGCCCCGGGGGAGTGAATAGCAATCAGCCCCAGCATTTT. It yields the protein CASSPGGVNSNQPQHF.

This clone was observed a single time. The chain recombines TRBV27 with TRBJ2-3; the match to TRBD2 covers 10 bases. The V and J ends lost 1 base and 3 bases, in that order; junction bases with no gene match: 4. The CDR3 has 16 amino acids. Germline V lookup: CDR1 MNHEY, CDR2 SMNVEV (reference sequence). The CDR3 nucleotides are TGTGCCAGCAGTTTATTCAGCGGGGGGGCAACAGATACGCAGTATTTT. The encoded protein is CASSLFSGGATDTQYF.

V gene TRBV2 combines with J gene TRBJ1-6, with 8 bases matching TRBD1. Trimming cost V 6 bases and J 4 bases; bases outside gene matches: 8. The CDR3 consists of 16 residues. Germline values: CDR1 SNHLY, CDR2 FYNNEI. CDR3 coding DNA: TGTGCCAGCAGGGAGGGACAGGTCTTTTATAATTCACCCCTCCACTTT. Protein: CASREGQVFYNSPLHF.

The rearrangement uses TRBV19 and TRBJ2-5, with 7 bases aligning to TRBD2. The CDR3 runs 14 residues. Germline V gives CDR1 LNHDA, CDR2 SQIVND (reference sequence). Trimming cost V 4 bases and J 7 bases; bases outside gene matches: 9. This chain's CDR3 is CASSNGDYWGTQYF. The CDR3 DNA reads TGTGCCAGTAGTAACGGGGACTATTGGGGGACCCAGTACTTC.

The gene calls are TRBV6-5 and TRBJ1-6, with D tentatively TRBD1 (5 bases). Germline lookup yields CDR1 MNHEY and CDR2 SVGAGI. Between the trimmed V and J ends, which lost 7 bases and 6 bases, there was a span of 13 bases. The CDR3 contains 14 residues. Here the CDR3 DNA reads TGTGCCAGCACCCTGGGGCTCGTTAATTCACCCCTCCACTTT. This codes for CASTLGLVNSPLHF.

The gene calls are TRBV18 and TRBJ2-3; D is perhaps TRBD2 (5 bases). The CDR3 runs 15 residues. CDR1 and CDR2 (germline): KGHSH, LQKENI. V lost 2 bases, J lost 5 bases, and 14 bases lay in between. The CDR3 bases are TGTGCCAGCTCACCATCAATCCTGGCGGGAGATACGCAGTATTTT. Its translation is CASSPSILAGDTQYF. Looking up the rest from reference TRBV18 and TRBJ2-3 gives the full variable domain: NAGVMQNPRHLVRRRGQEARLRCSPMKGHSHVYWYRQLPEEGLKFMVYLQKENIIDESGMPKERFSAEFPKEGPSILRIQQVVRGDSAAYFCASSPSILAGDTQYFGPGTRLTVL.

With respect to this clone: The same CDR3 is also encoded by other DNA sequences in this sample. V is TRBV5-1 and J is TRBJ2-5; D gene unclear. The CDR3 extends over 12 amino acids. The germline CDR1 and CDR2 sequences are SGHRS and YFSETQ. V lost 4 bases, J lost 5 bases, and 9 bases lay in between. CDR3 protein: CASSPSRETQYF. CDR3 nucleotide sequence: TGCGCCAGCAGCCCCTCCAGGGAGACCCAGTACTTC.

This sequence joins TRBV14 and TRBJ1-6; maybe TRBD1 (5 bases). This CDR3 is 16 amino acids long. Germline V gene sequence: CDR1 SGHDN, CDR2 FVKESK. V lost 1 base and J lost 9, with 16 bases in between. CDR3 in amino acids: CASSQVKGGGSSPLHF. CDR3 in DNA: TGTGCCAGCAGCCAAGTAAAGGGCGGGGGTTCTTCACCCCTCCACTTT.

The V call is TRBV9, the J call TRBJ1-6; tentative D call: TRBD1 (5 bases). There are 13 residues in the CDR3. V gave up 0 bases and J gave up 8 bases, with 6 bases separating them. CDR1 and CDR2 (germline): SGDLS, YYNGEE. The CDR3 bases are TGTGCCAGCAGCGTAGCACAGGATTCACCCCTCCACTTT. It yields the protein CASSVAQDSPLHF.

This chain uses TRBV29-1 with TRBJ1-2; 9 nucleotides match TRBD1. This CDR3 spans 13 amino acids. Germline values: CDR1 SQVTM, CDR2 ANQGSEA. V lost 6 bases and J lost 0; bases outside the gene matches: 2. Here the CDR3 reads CSVGQGTNYGYTF. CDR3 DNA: TGCAGCGTAGGACAGGGGACTAACTATGGCTACACCTTC.

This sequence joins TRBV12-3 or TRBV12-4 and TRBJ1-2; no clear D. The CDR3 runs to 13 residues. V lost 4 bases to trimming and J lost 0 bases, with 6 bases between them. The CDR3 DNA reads TGTGCCAGCAGTTCGAGTACTAACTATGGCTACACCTTC. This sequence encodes CASSSSTNYGYTF.

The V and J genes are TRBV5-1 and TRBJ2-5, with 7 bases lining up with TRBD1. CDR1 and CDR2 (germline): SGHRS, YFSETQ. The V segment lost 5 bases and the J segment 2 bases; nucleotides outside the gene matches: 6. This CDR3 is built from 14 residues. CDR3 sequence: CASREGAGQETQYF. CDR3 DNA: TGCGCCAGCAGAGAGGGGGCAGGGCAAGAGACCCAGTACTTC.

The DNA of the CDR3 is TGTGCCAGCAGCCAATACAGGGACGCTAGTAATTCACCCCTCCACTTT. It yields the protein CASSQYRDASNSPLHF. The J gene is TRBJ1-6, the V gene TRBV3-1 (or the pseudogene TRBV3-2), with D possibly TRBD1 on 6 matching bases. Trimming stripped 2 bases from V and 6 bases from J, with 14 bases between. Germline values: CDR1 LGHDT, CDR2 YNNKEL (reference sequence). The CDR3 consists of 16 residues.

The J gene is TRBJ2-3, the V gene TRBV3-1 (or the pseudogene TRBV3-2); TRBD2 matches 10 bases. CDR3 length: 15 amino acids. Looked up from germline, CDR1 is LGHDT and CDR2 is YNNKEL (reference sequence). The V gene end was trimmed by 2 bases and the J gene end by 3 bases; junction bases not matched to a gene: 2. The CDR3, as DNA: TGTGCCAGCAGCCAAACTAGCGGGGAGACAGATACGCAGTATTTT. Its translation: CASSQTSGETDTQYF.

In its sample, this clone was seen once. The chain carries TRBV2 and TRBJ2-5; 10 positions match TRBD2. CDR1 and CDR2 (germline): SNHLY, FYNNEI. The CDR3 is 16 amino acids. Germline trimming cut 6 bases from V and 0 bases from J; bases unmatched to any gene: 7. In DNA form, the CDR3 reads TGTGCCAGCAGGGGGCCTAGCGGGGGAAACCAAGAGACCCAGTACTTC. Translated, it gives CASRGPSGGNQETQYF.

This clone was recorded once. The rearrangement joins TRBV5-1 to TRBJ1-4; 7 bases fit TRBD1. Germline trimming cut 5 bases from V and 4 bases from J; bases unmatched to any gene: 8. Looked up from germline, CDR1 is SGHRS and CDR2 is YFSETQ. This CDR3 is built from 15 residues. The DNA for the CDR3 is TGCGCCAGCAGAAACACCGGGACAGTTAATGAAAAACTGTTTTTT. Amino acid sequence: CASRNTGTVNEKLFF. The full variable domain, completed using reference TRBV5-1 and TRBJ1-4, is KAGVTQTPRYLIKTRGQQVTLSCSPISGHRSVSWYQQTPGQGLQFLFEYFSETQRNKGNFPGRFSGRQFSNSRSEMNVSTLELGDSALYLCASRNTGTVNEKLFFGSGTQLSVL.

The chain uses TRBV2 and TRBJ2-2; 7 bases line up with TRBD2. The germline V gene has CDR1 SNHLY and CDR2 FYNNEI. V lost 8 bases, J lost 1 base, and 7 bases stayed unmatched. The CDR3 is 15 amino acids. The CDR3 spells CASSVLAGNTGELFF. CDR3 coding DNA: TGTGCCAGCTCGGTATTAGCGGGGAACACCGGGGAGCTGTTTTTT.

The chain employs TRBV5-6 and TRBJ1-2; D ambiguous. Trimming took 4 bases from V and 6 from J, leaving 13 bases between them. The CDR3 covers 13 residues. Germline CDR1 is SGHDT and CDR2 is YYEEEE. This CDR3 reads CASSPAGGNGYTF. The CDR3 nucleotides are TGTGCCAGCAGCCCGGCAGGAGGGAATGGCTACACCTTC.

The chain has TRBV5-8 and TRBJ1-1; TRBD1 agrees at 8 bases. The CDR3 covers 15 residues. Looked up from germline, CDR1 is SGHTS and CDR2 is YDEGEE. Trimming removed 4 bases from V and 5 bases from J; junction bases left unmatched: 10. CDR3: CASSTFDRGLTEAFF. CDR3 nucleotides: TGTGCCAGCAGCACCTTCGACAGGGGTTTGACTGAAGCTTTCTTT.

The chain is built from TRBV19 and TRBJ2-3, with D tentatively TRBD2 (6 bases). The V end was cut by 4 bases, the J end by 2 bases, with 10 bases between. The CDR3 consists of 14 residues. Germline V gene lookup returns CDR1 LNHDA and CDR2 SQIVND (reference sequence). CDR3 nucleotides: TGTGCCAGTAGTAATGGCGGGGACACAGATACGCAGTATTTT. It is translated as CASSNGGDTDTQYF.

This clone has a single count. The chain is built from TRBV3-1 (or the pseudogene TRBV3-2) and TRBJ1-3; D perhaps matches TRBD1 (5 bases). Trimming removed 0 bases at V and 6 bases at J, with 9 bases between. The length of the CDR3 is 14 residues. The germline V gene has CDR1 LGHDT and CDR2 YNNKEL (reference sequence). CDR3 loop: CASSQDRAANTIYF. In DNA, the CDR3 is TGTGCCAGCAGCCAAGACAGGGCGGCAAACACCATATATTTT.